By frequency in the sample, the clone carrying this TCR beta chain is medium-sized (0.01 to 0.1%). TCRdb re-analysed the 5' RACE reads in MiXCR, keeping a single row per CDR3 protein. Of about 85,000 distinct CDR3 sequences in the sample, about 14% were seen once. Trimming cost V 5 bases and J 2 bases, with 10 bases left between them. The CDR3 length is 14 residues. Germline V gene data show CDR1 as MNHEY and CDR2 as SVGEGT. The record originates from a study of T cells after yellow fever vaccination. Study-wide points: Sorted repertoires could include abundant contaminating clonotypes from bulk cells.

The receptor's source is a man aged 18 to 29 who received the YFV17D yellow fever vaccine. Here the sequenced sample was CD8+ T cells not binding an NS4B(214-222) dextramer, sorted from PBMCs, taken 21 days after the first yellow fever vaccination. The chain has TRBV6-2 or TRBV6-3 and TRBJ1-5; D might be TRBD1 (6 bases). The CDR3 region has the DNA TGTGCCAGCAGTGCAGGGGCAGGCAATCAGCCCCAGCATTTT. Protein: CASSAGAGNQPQHF.